A single sample gave rise to the 19 T cell receptor beta chains below, sequenced in a study of T cell responses to AZD1222 COVID-19 vaccine. Repertoires were generated with immunoSEQ multiplex PCR, while TCRdb's copy carries only in-frame clones and drops some. Among over 100,000 clones listed, roughly 90% were seen once. The material sequenced was peripheral blood, taken on day 0 of AZD1222 vaccination. These TCRs come from an adult in good health.

This clone was observed a single time. The chain is built from TRBV6-6 and TRBJ2-1; D unclear. Germline CDR1 is MNHNY and CDR2 is SVGAGI (reference sequence). This CDR3 contains 14 residues. V lost 4 bases and J lost 0, with 7 bases in between. CDR3 coding DNA: TGTGCCAGCAGTTCCGTTCTCTCCTACAATGAGCAGTTCTTC. As protein: CASSSVLSYNEQFF.

The rearrangement joins TRBV6-5 to TRBJ1-1; D is perhaps TRBD1 (5 bases). V lost 2 bases and J lost 0, with 10 bases in between. CDR3 length: 15 residues. The germline V gene has CDR1 MNHEY and CDR2 SVGAGI. CDR3 loop: CASSYTAGMNTEAFF. The CDR3 region has the DNA TGTGCCAGCAGTTACACGGCAGGGATGAACACTGAAGCTTTCTTT.

This clone has a single count. The CDR3 bases are TGTGCCAGCAGGGGCGGGACAGTTGCCTCACCCCTCCACTTT. It codes for CASRGGTVASPLHF. This chain links TRBV2 with TRBJ1-6; 7 bases agree with TRBD1. Germline CDR1 and CDR2: SNHLY and FYNNEI. The trim removed 6 bases at V and 10 bases at J, leaving 9 bases unmatched. This CDR3 is built from 14 residues.

J is TRBJ1-5 and V is TRBV28, with D perhaps TRBD1 (5 bases). V lost 2 bases, J lost 3 bases, and 8 bases lay in between. This CDR3 comprises 14 residues. Germline V gene lookup returns CDR1 MDHEN and CDR2 SYDVKM. In DNA form, the CDR3 reads TGTGCCAGCAGTTTACAGGGTCCCAATCAGCCCCAGCATTTT. Protein: CASSLQGPNQPQHF. The full variable domain, in which reference TRBV28 and TRBJ1-5 provide the parts outside the CDR3, is DVKVTQSSRYLVKRTGEKVFLECVQDMDHENMFWYRQDPGLGLRLIYFSYDVKMKEKGDIPEGYSVSREKKERFSLILESASTNQTSMYLCASSLQGPNQPQHFGDGTRLSIL.

The V gene is TRBV18, the J gene TRBJ2-1; 7 bases are a match to TRBD1. J gave up 5 bases and V 4 bases, and 5 bases lay outside the gene matches. The length of the CDR3 is 14 residues. In germline, CDR1 is KGHSH, CDR2 LQKENI. CDR3 in amino acids: CASSHRGVNNEQFF. CDR3 nucleotides: TGTGCCAGCTCACACAGGGGAGTAAACAATGAGCAGTTCTTC.

The J gene is TRBJ1-2, the V gene TRBV27; a possible D gene is TRBD1 (6 bases). Trimming removed 0 bases from V and 7 bases from J, with 18 bases in between. From germline, CDR1 is MNHEY and CDR2 SMNVEV (reference sequence). This CDR3 is built from 16 residues. Here the CDR3 DNA reads TGTGCCAGCAGTTTATCGACCTACTTGGGGGCCGGTGGCTACACCTTC. It encodes CASSLSTYLGAGGYTF.

V gene TRBV18 combines with J gene TRBJ1-5; D not resolved. Trimming stripped 1 base from V and 5 bases from J, with 18 bases between. Germline CDR1 KGHSH, CDR2 LQKENI. The CDR3 length is 17 residues. The CDR3 region is CASSPLPRLAGDQPQHF. CDR3 bases: TGTGCCAGCTCACCACTCCCTCGGTTAGCGGGCGATCAGCCCCAGCATTTT. The variable domain in full, completed from reference TRBV18 and TRBJ1-5, reads NAGVMQNPRHLVRRRGQEARLRCSPMKGHSHVYWYRQLPEEGLKFMVYLQKENIIDESGMPKERFSAEFPKEGPSILRIQQVVRGDSAAYFCASSPLPRLAGDQPQHFGDGTRLSIL.

This clone was seen just once. This chain uses TRBV7-9 with TRBJ1-2; D might be TRBD1 (6 bases). The germline gives CDR1 SEHNR, CDR2 FQNEAQ (reference sequence). V lost 0 bases to trimming and J lost 4 bases, with 18 bases between them. This CDR3 spans 17 amino acids. The chain's CDR3 is CASSLAVRGREAYGYTF. The CDR3 region has the DNA TGTGCCAGCAGCTTAGCGGTTCGGGGGCGCGAAGCCTATGGCTACACCTTC.

V is TRBV5-1 and J is TRBJ2-3; perhaps D is TRBD1 or TRBD2 (5 bases each). The length of the CDR3 is 14 residues. Germline V gene sequence: CDR1 SGHRS, CDR2 YFSETQ. The ends were cut back, 2 bases at V and 2 bases at J, with 9 bases in the middle. This CDR3 is CASSFGTPTDTQYF. The CDR3 nucleotides are TGCGCCAGCAGCTTCGGGACCCCCACAGATACGCAGTATTTT.

In its sample, this clone was seen once. The chain carries TRBV5-1 and TRBJ2-2, with D possibly being TRBD2 (5 bases). Trimming shortened V by 0 bases and J by 2 bases, and 11 bases separated the two germline ends. Per the germline V gene, CDR1 is SGHRS and CDR2 is YFSETQ. The CDR3 totals 16 residues. CDR3 protein: CASSLVPGVNTGELFF. The CDR3 DNA follows: TGCGCCAGCAGCTTGGTACCCGGGGTCAACACCGGGGAGCTGTTTTTT. Drawing the rest from reference TRBV5-1 and TRBJ2-2, the complete variable domain is KAGVTQTPRYLIKTRGQQVTLSCSPISGHRSVSWYQQTPGQGLQFLFEYFSETQRNKGNFPGRFSGRQFSNSRSEMNVSTLELGDSALYLCASSLVPGVNTGELFFGEGSRLTVL.

V and J are TRBV6-2 or TRBV6-3 and TRBJ1-2; 7 bases line up with TRBD1. The ends lost 2 bases at V and 4 bases at J; junction bases unmatched: 4. Germline values: CDR1 MNHEY, CDR2 SVGEGT. This CDR3 contains 14 residues. The chain's CDR3 is CASSYVGQLYGYTF. The CDR3 DNA reads TGTGCCAGCAGTTACGTGGGACAGCTCTATGGCTACACCTTC.

This clone was found once. The V and J genes are TRBV27 and TRBJ2-7; TRBD1 is a possible D gene (6 bases). Germline V gives CDR1 MNHEY, CDR2 SMNVEV (reference sequence). The V end lost 6 bases, the J end lost 3 bases, and 15 bases lay between the germline ends. The CDR3 is 14 amino acids. The CDR3 spells CASRTQGRNYEQYF. In DNA form, the CDR3 reads TGTGCCAGCAGAACACAGGGACGAAACTACGAGCAGTACTTC.

The gene calls are TRBV11-2 and TRBJ2-7, with 10 bases identical to TRBD2. CDR3 length: 16 residues. Germline V gives CDR1 SGHAT, CDR2 FQNNGV. V shed 5 bases, J shed 0 bases, and the junction held 7 bases outside the gene matches. The CDR3 loop reads CASSMLAGGNSYEQYF. The CDR3 nucleotides read TGTGCCAGCAGCATGTTAGCGGGGGGCAACTCCTACGAGCAGTACTTC.

The CDR3 is CASSQSGAGPVARSEKLFF. CDR3 DNA sequence: TGCGCCAGCAGTCAATCGGGGGCGGGCCCGGTGGCCCGCAGTGAAAAACTGTTTTTT. The rearrangement joins TRBV23-1 to TRBJ1-4; a weak D match, TRBD1 (6 bases). TRBV23-1 is filed as an ORF, its function uncertain. Trimming left V 0 bases short and J 7 bases short, with 24 bases between. The CDR3 runs to 19 residues.

The chain uses TRBV28 and TRBJ2-1, with D possibly being TRBD1 or TRBD2 (5 bases each). Trimming removed 2 bases from V and 2 bases from J, with 10 bases in between. The V gene's germline CDR1 is MDHEN and CDR2 SYDVKM. The CDR3 runs 15 residues. CDR3 DNA: TGTGCCAGCAGTTTAGGGGACGGAACCTACAATGAGCAGTTCTTC. Protein: CASSLGDGTYNEQFF. The entire variable domain, with the rest obtained from reference TRBV28 and TRBJ2-1, is as follows: DVKVTQSSRYLVKRTGEKVFLECVQDMDHENMFWYRQDPGLGLRLIYFSYDVKMKEKGDIPEGYSVSREKKERFSLILESASTNQTSMYLCASSLGDGTYNEQFFGPGTRLTVL.

The rearrangement links TRBV7-3 to TRBJ1-1, with D perhaps TRBD1 (5 bases). The CDR3 has 14 amino acids. Germline CDR1 reads SGHTA; CDR2 reads FQGTGA. Between the trimmed V and J ends, which lost 0 bases and 0 bases, there was a span of 5 bases. This chain's CDR3 is CASSLTGVNTEAFF. Here the CDR3 DNA reads TGTGCCAGCAGCTTAACGGGGGTGAACACTGAAGCTTTCTTT.

Here the CDR3 DNA reads TGTGCCAGCAGCCCACTACAGGGGGCGCCGGGCGAGCAGTACTTC. It encodes CASSPLQGAPGEQYF. The rearrangement links TRBV7-6 to TRBJ2-7; 9 nucleotides match TRBD1. The trim removed 5 bases at V and 6 bases at J, leaving 11 bases unmatched. The germline CDR1 and CDR2 sequences are SGHVS and FNYEAQ. This CDR3 comprises 15 residues.

V gene TRBV18 combines with J gene TRBJ1-5; no firm D call. Germline V gene data show CDR1 as KGHSH and CDR2 as LQKENI. V gave up 2 bases and J gave up 0 bases, with 11 bases separating them. The CDR3 runs 16 residues. Here the CDR3 reads CASSPGTPNSNQPQHF. The CDR3 DNA reads as TGTGCCAGCTCACCAGGCACACCTAATAGCAATCAGCCCCAGCATTTT. Looking up the rest from reference TRBV18 and TRBJ1-5 gives the full variable domain: NAGVMQNPRHLVRRRGQEARLRCSPMKGHSHVYWYRQLPEEGLKFMVYLQKENIIDESGMPKERFSAEFPKEGPSILRIQQVVRGDSAAYFCASSPGTPNSNQPQHFGDGTRLSIL.

The CDR3 DNA reads TGTGCCAGCAGTGGGACAGGGACTAACTATGGCTACACCTTC. Protein sequence: CASSGTGTNYGYTF. This sequence joins TRBV6-2 or TRBV6-3 and TRBJ1-2; 9 bases map to TRBD1. The CDR3 is 14 residues long. After removal of 5 bases from V and 0 bases from J, the junction contained 1 base not matched to a gene. CDR1 MNHEY and CDR2 SVGEGT come from the germline V gene.